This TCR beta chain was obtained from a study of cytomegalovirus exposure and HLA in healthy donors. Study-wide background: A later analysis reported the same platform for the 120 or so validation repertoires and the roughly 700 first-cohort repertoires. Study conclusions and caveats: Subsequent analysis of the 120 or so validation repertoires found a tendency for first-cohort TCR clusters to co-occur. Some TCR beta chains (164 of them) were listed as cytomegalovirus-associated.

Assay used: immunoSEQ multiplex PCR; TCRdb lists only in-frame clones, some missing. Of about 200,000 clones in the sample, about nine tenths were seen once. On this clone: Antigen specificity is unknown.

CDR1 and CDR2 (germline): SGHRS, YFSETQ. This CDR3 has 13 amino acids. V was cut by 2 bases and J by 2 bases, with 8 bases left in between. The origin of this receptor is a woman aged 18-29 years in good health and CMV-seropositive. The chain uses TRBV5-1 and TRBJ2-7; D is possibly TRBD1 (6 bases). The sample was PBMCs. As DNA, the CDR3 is TGCGCCAGCAGCTTTACAGGGACCTACGAGCAGTACTTC. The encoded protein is CASSFTGTYEQYF.